One sample yielded the 28 T cell receptor beta chains listed below, sequenced in a study of blood T cells in healthy people across ages. Primed by a sample-barcoded 5' primer and a J-beta primer mix, a second PCR proceeded for roughly 6 to 12 cycles. MiXCR, applied by TCRdb to the 5' RACE reads, yields one record per CDR3 protein. The sample includes just under 900,000 distinct CDR3 sequences, roughly 26% seen only once; the top ten take roughly 17%. Material: blood. Receptors originate from an elderly woman in good health.

Many counts were recorded for this clonotype. The chain joins TRBV12-3 or TRBV12-4 to TRBJ1-6; TRBD1 matches 8 bases. This CDR3 comprises 14 residues. Trimming removed 6 bases from V and 7 bases from J; junction bases left unmatched: 5. CDR3 residues: CASSTTGGNSPLHF. As DNA, the CDR3 is TGTGCCAGCAGCACTACAGGGGGGAATTCACCCCTCCACTTT.

The table lists this clonotype with a few counts. This sequence may be a read error, since a much larger clone differs from it by one base. This rearrangement joins TRBV7-2 to TRBJ1-2, with D possibly TRBD1 on 5 matching bases. Germline assignment: CDR1 SGHTA and CDR2 FQGNSA. This CDR3 is built from 15 residues. With 5 bases removed from V and 7 bases from J, the gap between germline ends came to 20 bases. CDR3 protein: CASSLGGFGSSGYTF. CDR3 nucleotide sequence: TGTGCCAGCAGCCTCGGGGGTTTCGGCTCCAGTGGCTACACCTTC.

CDR3: CASSFTSGGSADTQYF. Written as DNA, the CDR3 is TGTGCCAGCAGTTTCACTAGCGGGGGTAGCGCAGATACGCAGTATTTT. The chain combines TRBV6-2 or TRBV6-3 with TRBJ2-3, with 11 positions matching TRBD2. This CDR3 region has 16 residues. Germline V lookup: CDR1 MNHEY, CDR2 SVGEGT. Losses at the gene ends were 4 bases for V and 4 bases for J; bases not matched to a gene: 7.

Remarks on this clonotype: This may come from a read error, since a much larger clone is one base off. The chain recombines TRBV11-2 with TRBJ2-1, with 9 positions matching TRBD2. The J call is doubtful: the DNA matches TRBJ2-7 better. Germline lookup yields CDR1 SGHAT and CDR2 FQNNGV. The CDR3 length is 19 residues. The CDR3 DNA is TGTGCCAGCAGCTTAGATCCCCTAACTAGCGGGCTCTCCTACAATGAGCAGTACTTC. Protein product: CASSLDPLTSGLSYNEQYF.

With respect to this clonotype: The junction does not match germline at one end; this may be a read error. CDR3 residues: CASSPRTGYSNQSQHF. The CDR3 region has the DNA TGTGCCAGCAGTCCCCGGACGGGGTATAGCAATCAGTCCCAGCATTTT. The gene calls are TRBV27 and TRBJ1-5, with D unclear. This CDR3 spans 16 amino acids. Germline-derived CDR1 and CDR2 are MNHEY and SMNVEV (reference sequence).

The V call is TRBV3-1, the J call TRBJ2-5; 8 bases match TRBD2. Looked up from germline, CDR1 is LGHDT and CDR2 is YNNKEL (reference sequence). J was trimmed by 13 bases and V by 3 bases; bases with no gene match: 16. This CDR3 is 15 amino acids long. The CDR3 reads CASSQGLVSYNERYF. The CDR3, as DNA: TGTGCCAGCAGCCAGGGACTAGTTTCATACAATGAGCGGTACTTC.

This clonotype showed up many times. The chain has TRBV12-3 or TRBV12-4 and TRBJ1-5; the D gene is possibly TRBD1 (5 bases). This CDR3 has 16 amino acids. V lost 3 bases, J lost 3 bases, and 15 bases lay in between. The CDR3 region has the DNA TGTGCCAGCAGTTTTAGGGCGGGGGTTGCCAATCAGCCCCAGCATTTT. It translates to CASSFRAGVANQPQHF.

The CDR3 spells CASSLAGAPEGYTF. CDR3 coding DNA: TGTGCCAGCAGCTTAGCGGGGGCCCCGGAAGGCTACACCTTC. The V call is TRBV7-2, the J call TRBJ1-2; tentatively, D is TRBD1 (6 bases). The germline CDR1 and CDR2 sequences are SGHTA and FQGNSA. V was trimmed by 0 bases and J by 8 bases, leaving 13 bases between them. CDR3 length equals 14 residues.

This clonotype was counted at least ten times. The chain has TRBV20-1 and TRBJ2-5; TRBD1 might be the D (6 bases). The V gene's germline CDR1 is DFQATT and CDR2 SNEGSKA (reference sequence). V was cut by 0 bases and J by 8 bases, with 16 bases left in between. The CDR3 extends over 14 amino acids. The DNA for the CDR3 is TGCAGTGCTAGAGATGAGGGGGTTCGGGGAACCCAGTACTTC. Encoded protein: CSARDEGVRGTQYF.

This clonotype turned up a few times. The chain carries TRBV20-1 and TRBJ2-1; D gene uncertain. The CDR3 has 15 residues. CDR1 is DFQATT, CDR2 SNEGSKA, per germline (reference sequence). The germline V and J ends were trimmed by 6 bases and 10 bases, with 25 bases remaining between them. CDR3 region: CSAPAPSKGPYEQFF. CDR3 sequence (DNA): TGCAGTGCCCCGGCCCCGTCGAAGGGTCCCTACGAGCAGTTCTTC.

This clonotype was seen repeatedly, ten times or more. CDR3 in amino acids: CASSFFGGDTQYF. CDR3 nucleotides: TGTGCCAGCAGCTTCTTCGGCGGAGATACGCAGTATTTT. The chain joins TRBV7-9 to TRBJ2-3; unclear D gene. CDR3 length equals 13 residues. CDR1 SEHNR and CDR2 FQNEAQ come from the germline V gene (reference sequence). V shed 3 bases and J shed 5 bases, with 9 bases lying between them.

The V gene is TRBV30, the J gene TRBJ2-6; 7 bases fit TRBD2. CDR3 length equals 15 residues. Germline-derived CDR1 and CDR2 are GTSNPN and SVGIG (reference sequence). V shed 3 bases and J 3 bases; nucleotides not matched to a gene: 5. The CDR3 region is CAWSGGKFGANVLTF. The DNA for the CDR3 is TGTGCCTGGAGCGGGGGGAAGTTTGGGGCCAACGTCCTGACTTTC.

This sequence joins TRBV12-3 or TRBV12-4 and TRBJ1-5; 8 bases match TRBD1. V lost 5 bases, J lost 7 bases, and 7 bases stayed unmatched. The CDR3 has 14 residues. The CDR3 sequence: CASSGQGASQPQHF. The CDR3 DNA reads as TGTGCCAGCAGTGGGCAGGGGGCCTCCCAGCCCCAGCATTTT.

The chain has TRBV20-1 and TRBJ1-1, with 8 bases identical to TRBD1. This CDR3 is 13 amino acids long. The germline gives CDR1 DFQATT, CDR2 SNEGSKA (reference sequence). V lost 3 bases to trimming and J lost 7 bases; unmatched junction nucleotides: 7. CDR3 sequence: CSASRGRVGEAFF. The CDR3 DNA follows: TGCAGTGCTAGCAGGGGGCGCGTAGGTGAAGCTTTCTTT.

This clonotype showed up just a few times. CDR3 coding DNA: TGTGCCAGCAGCCGAACAAAGAACACTGAAGCTTTCTTT. Protein product: CASSRTKNTEAFF. The chain carries TRBV7-2 and TRBJ1-1; D is unclear. CDR3 size: 13 residues. CDR1 is SGHTA, CDR2 FQGNSA, per germline. The ends were cut back, 5 bases at V and 1 base at J, with 8 bases in the middle.

The chain couples TRBV4-2 to TRBJ2-2; 10 bases agree with TRBD2. Germline lookup yields CDR1 LGHNA and CDR2 YNFKEQ. The junction had 8 bases not matched to a gene; V was cut back by 3 bases and J by 4 bases. CDR3 size: 17 residues. This CDR3 is CASSQEASGGFTGELFF. DNA of the CDR3: TGTGCCAGCAGCCAGGAGGCTAGCGGGGGCTTCACCGGGGAGCTGTTTTTT.

This chain's CDR3 is CASSQDPLFYGGTESYEQYF. As DNA, the CDR3 is TGTGCCAGCAGCCAAGATCCGTTATTTTACGGCGGGACAGAATCCTACGAGCAGTACTTC. The rearrangement links TRBV3-1 to TRBJ2-7; possibly TRBD1 for D (7 bases). The germline V and J ends were trimmed by 0 bases and 1 base, with 25 bases remaining between them. Germline-derived CDR1 and CDR2 are LGHDT and YNNKEL (reference sequence). The CDR3 is 20 amino acids.

Ten or more counts support this clonotype. The rearrangement links TRBV7-2 to TRBJ2-6; 8 bases match TRBD1. This CDR3 is 19 amino acids long. V lost 1 base to trimming and J lost 2 bases; unmatched junction nucleotides: 10. Germline V gene data show CDR1 as SGHTA and CDR2 as FQGNSA. CDR3 in amino acids: CASSLGRDRGGPGANVLTF. The CDR3 DNA follows: TGTGCCAGCAGCTTAGGTCGTGACAGGGGCGGCCCTGGGGCCAACGTCCTGACTTTC.

This clonotype was counted ten times or more. The chain couples TRBV5-1 to TRBJ2-7; 11 nucleotides line up with TRBD2. The CDR3 runs to 17 residues. CDR1 SGHRS and CDR2 YFSETQ come from the germline V gene. V lost 1 base and J lost 2; bases outside the gene matches: 8. The CDR3 reads CASSLRASGGSAYEQYF. Written as DNA, the CDR3 is TGCGCCAGCAGCTTGAGGGCTAGCGGGGGGTCCGCCTACGAGCAGTACTTC.

This clonotype showed up just a few times. The chain uses TRBV12-3 or TRBV12-4 and TRBJ2-1, with D perhaps assigned TRBD1 or TRBD2 (6 bases each). Trimming took 5 bases from V and 3 from J, leaving 14 bases between them. This CDR3 is built from 15 residues. CDR3 in amino acids: CASSKLGGVYNEQFF. Written as DNA, the CDR3 is TGTGCCAGCAGTAAGTTGGGGGGCGTCTACAATGAGCAGTTCTTC.

This clonotype was counted ten times or more. The J gene is TRBJ2-7, the V gene TRBV7-9, with D possibly matching TRBD1 (5 bases). The CDR3 covers 13 residues. V dropped 5 bases and J dropped 6 bases, with 14 bases sitting between them. From germline, CDR1 is SEHNR and CDR2 FQNEAQ (reference sequence). The CDR3 is CASSQAPGPEQYF. The CDR3 DNA follows: TGTGCCAGCAGCCAAGCTCCAGGGCCCGAGCAGTACTTC.

The chain joins TRBV7-9 to TRBJ1-1; D not certain. CDR1 is SEHNR and CDR2 is FQNEAQ in the germline V gene (reference sequence). Trimming cost V 1 base and J 7 bases, with 10 bases left between them. This CDR3 has 13 amino acids. CDR3 bases: TGTGCCAGCAGCTTAGAACTGGGTAGTGAAGCTTTCTTT. Its protein is CASSLELGSEAFF.

This clonotype was counted at least ten times. The J gene is TRBJ2-7, the V gene TRBV14; weak D call: TRBD2 (6 bases). Germline CDR1 reads SGHDN; CDR2 reads FVKESK. Trimming stripped 2 bases from V and 4 bases from J, with 18 bases between. CDR3 length: 16 amino acids. In DNA form, the CDR3 reads TGTGCCAGCAGCCAAATATTCTCCGGGACTCCTTACGAGCAGTACTTC. Its protein is CASSQIFSGTPYEQYF.

This clonotype is a singleton in its sample. This sequence joins TRBV7-2 and TRBJ2-1; 10 bases align to TRBD2. The junction had 8 bases not matched to a gene; V was cut back by 5 bases and J by 7 bases. Germline V lookup: CDR1 SGHTA, CDR2 FQGNSA. This CDR3 spans 15 amino acids. The CDR3 DNA is TGTGCCAGCAGCCGAGCGGGGGGGCAGAGGAATGAGCAGTTCTTC. Its protein product is CASSRAGGQRNEQFF.

The V call is TRBV6-4, the J call TRBJ1-4; the D is unclear. The length of the CDR3 is 15 residues. V was pared by 3 bases and J by 6 bases, with 14 bases between. Germline lookup yields CDR1 MRHNA and CDR2 SNTAGT. The CDR3 loop reads CASSEPAPRDEKLFF. CDR3 in DNA: TGTGCCAGCAGTGAACCGGCCCCACGGGATGAAAAACTGTTTTTT.

This clonotype was recorded many times. V and J are TRBV4-3 and TRBJ2-5; TRBD2 matches 10 bases. Germline trimming cut 0 bases from V and 2 bases from J; bases unmatched to any gene: 3. The CDR3 loop spans 16 amino acids. In germline, CDR1 is LGHNA, CDR2 YSLEER. The CDR3 DNA is TGCGCCAGCAGCCAAGAGGTACTAGCGGGGCAAGAGACCCAGTACTTC. Encoded protein: CASSQEVLAGQETQYF.

This clonotype was picked up a small number of times. The chain employs TRBV6-5 and TRBJ1-2; 10 nucleotides align to TRBD1. Germline CDR1 is MNHEY and CDR2 is SVGAGI. J was trimmed by 2 bases and V by 0 bases; bases with no gene match: 3. The CDR3 is 16 residues long. In nucleotides, the CDR3 is TGTGCCAGCAGTTACTCGTCGGGACAGGGGAACTATGGCTACACCTTC. It codes for CASSYSSGQGNYGYTF.

This clonotype was seen repeatedly, ten times or more. J is TRBJ2-5 and V is TRBV5-5; D may correspond to TRBD1 or TRBD2 (5 bases each). V lost 0 bases, J lost 4 bases, and 16 bases lay in between. This CDR3 comprises 16 residues. The germline gives CDR1 SGHKS, CDR2 YYEKEE (reference sequence). The CDR3 DNA sequence: TGTGCCAGCAGCTTGGCCAAGGGGTCAGGGAGAGAGACCCAGTACTTC. It translates to CASSLAKGSGRETQYF.